This T cell receptor (beta chain) appears in the sequencing data of a study of OX40 agonist ivuxolimab in advanced cancers. Notes on the research overall: Ivuxolimab was an agonistic, fully human IgG2 monoclonal antibody directed against OX40 (CD134), a costimulatory receptor. Intravenous ivuxolimab was administered to patients every 2 weeks at six dose levels: 0.01, 0.1, 0.3, 1.5, 3 and 10 mg/kg. Of the roughly 51 patients in dose escalation, around 20 had hepatocellular carcinoma, about 15 had melanoma, 9 had renal cell carcinoma and 9 had head and neck cancer. The dose-escalation cohort was approximately 83% male with a mean age of approximately 60 years, ranging from roughly 23 to 90. Prior anti-PD-1, anti-PD-L1 or anti-CTLA-4 therapy was permitted, and approximately 42% of dose-escalation patients had received checkpoint inhibitors. Partial responses occurred in three dose-escalation patients, of whom one had hepatocellular carcinoma and two had cutaneous melanoma. Peripheral TCRbeta sequencing was intended to test whether TCR sequence diversity was altered and clonal T-cell expansion was caused by ivuxolimab. The monotherapy dose-escalation portion (N of about 52 patients) of the phase I ivuxolimab trial is reported in the paper.

Regarding this clone: Its antigen remains unidentified. The sample holds no much larger clone one base away, and base qualities are not on file.

Genomic DNA was isolated from the sorted cells so that the TCRbeta CDR3 region could be sequenced. The immunoSEQ Assay was used to sequence the TCRbeta CDR3 regions. TCRdb carries this immuneACCESS record with in-frame sequences only. Its versions omit some clonotypes, under half of them owing to an unresolved V gene in the studies checked, with the rest unexplained. Here the sample has approximately 70,000 clones; 70% to 90% occur a single time. The ten largest clones add up to 0.25% to 0.3% of the sample. What the work shows at the level of the full study, not this receptor alone: Partial responders in the 0.1-3.0 mg/kg groups had among the lowest normalized peripheral clonal expansion, especially among CD8+ T cells. After ivuxolimab, more expanded clones were found on average in CD8+ T cells than in CD4+ T cells. Low levels of normalized T-cell clonal expansion were also shown by some nonresponding patients. Antigen specificity was not determined for the clonally expanded peripheral T cells. Clonal expansion of both CD4+ and CD8+ blood T cells was observed from baseline to week 6 at doses 0.1 to 3.0 mg/kg.

The trial excluded patients who had a history of autoimmune disease or who were on systemic immunosuppression. Peripheral blood for TCR sequencing was drawn from every dose cohort at baseline, at cycle 4 day 1 and at cycle 7 day 1. Samples were obtained from an open-label, multicenter, first-in-human phase I dose-escalation trial of ivuxolimab. Adults with locally advanced or metastatic melanoma, renal cell carcinoma, hepatocellular carcinoma or head and neck squamous cell carcinoma were enrolled in the trial. Before TCR sequencing, CD4+ T cells and CD8+ T cells from peripheral blood were sorted into separate populations. The sample consisted of CD4+ or CD8+ T cells sorted from blood, taken in a trial of the OX40 agonist ivuxolimab. This receptor was taken from an adult with an advanced solid tumor such as melanoma, head and neck, liver or kidney cancer.

CDR3 sequence: CASSPGAWELGYEQYF. Here is the DNA: TGTGCCAGCAGCCCTGGAGCGTGGGAGTTGGGGTACGAGCAGTACTTC. This chain is built from TRBV11-3 and TRBJ2-7; perhaps TRBD2 is the D gene, with 5 bases matching. The germline V gene supplies CDR1 SGHNT and CDR2 YENEEA. V loses 5 bases of germline sequence and J loses 4 bases, and the interval between the two ends is 21 bases. From cysteine to phenylalanine, the CDR3 is 16 amino acids long. CDR3 DNA only is kept here, 48 bases in frame from base 1. The reference TRBV11-3 and TRBJ2-7 proteins fill in what lies around the CDR3, so the full variable domain reads EAGVVQSPRYKIIEKKQPVAFWCNPISGHNTLYWYLQNLGQGPELLIRYENEEAVDDSQLPKDRFSAERLKGVDSTLKIQPAELGDSAVYLCASSPGAWELGYEQYFGPGTRLTVT.